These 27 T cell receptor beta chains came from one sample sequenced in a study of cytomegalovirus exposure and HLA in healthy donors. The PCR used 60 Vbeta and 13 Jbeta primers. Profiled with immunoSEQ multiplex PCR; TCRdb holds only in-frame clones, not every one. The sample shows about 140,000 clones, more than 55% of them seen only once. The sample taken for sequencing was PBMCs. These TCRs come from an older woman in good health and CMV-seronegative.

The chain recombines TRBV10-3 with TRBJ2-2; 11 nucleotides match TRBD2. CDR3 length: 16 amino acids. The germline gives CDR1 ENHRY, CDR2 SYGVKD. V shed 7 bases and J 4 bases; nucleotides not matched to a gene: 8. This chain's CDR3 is CAITQLAGAGTGELFF. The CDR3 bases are TGTGCCATCACTCAACTAGCGGGAGCGGGCACCGGGGAGCTGTTTTTT.

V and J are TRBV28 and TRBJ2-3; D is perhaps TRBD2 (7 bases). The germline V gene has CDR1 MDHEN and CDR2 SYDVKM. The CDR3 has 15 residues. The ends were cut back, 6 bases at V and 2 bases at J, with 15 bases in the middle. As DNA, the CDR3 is TGTGCCAGCAGCGAGGGGGGGGCCTACACAGATACGCAGTATTTT. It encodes CASSEGGAYTDTQYF.

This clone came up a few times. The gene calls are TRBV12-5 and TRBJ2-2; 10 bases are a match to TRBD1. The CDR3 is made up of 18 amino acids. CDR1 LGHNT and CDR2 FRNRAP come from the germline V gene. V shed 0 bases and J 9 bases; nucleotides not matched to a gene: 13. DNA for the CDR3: TGTGCTAGTGGTTTGGTACAGGGGGGACAGGGGTACCCAAGGGAGCTGTTTTTT. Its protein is CASGLVQGGQGYPRELFF.

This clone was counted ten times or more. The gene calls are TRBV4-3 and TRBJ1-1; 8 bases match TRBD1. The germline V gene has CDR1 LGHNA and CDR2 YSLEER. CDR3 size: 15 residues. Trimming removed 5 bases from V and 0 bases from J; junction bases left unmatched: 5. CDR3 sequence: CASSTRQGMNTEAFF. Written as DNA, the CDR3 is TGCGCCAGCAGCACTCGACAGGGGATGAACACTGAAGCTTTCTTT.

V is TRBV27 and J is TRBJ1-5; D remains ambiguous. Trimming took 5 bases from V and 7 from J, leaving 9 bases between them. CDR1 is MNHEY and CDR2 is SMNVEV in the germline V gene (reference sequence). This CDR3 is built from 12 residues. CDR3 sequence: CASSTAAQPQHF. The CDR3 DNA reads TGTGCCAGCAGTACAGCCGCCCAGCCCCAGCATTTT.

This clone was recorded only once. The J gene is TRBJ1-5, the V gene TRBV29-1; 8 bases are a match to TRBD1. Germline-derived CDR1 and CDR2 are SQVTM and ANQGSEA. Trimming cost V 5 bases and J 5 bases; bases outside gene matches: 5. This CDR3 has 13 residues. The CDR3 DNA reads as TGCAGCGTTAGGGGACAGGTCGATCAGCCCCAGCATTTT. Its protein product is CSVRGQVDQPQHF.

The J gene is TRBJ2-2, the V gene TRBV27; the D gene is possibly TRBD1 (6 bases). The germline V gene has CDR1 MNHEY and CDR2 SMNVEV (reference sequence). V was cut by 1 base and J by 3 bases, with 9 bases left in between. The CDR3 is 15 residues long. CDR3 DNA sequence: TGTGCCAGCAGTTTATTAGCAGGGGACACCGGGGAGCTGTTTTTT. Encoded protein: CASSLLAGDTGELFF.

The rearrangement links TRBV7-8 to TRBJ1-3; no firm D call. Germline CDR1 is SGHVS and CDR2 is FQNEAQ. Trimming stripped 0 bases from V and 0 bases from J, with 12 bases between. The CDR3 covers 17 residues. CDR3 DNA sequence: TGTGCCAGCAGCTTAGCGTCAGGCCTTAACTCTGGAAACACCATATATTTT. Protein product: CASSLASGLNSGNTIYF.

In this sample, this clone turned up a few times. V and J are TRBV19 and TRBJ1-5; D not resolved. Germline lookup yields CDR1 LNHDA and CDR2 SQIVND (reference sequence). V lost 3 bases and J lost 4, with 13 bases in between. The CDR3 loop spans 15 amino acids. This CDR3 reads CASSIPVPGNQPQHF. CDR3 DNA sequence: TGTGCCAGTAGTATCCCTGTCCCGGGGAATCAGCCCCAGCATTTT. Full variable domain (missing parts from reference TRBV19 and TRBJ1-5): DGGITQSPKYLFRKEGQNVTLSCEQNLNHDAMYWYRQDPGQGLRLIYYSQIVNDFQKGDIAEGYSVSREKKESFPLTVTSAQKNPTAFYLCASSIPVPGNQPQHFGDGTRLSIL.

CDR3 nucleotide sequence: TGTGCCAGCAGTTTACGTCTAAATGAAAAACTGTTTTTT. This codes for CASSLRLNEKLFF. The V and J genes are TRBV27 and TRBJ1-4; D call uncertain. CDR1 and CDR2 from the germline V gene are MNHEY and SMNVEV (reference sequence). The V and J ends lost 2 bases and 5 bases respectively, with 6 bases between them. CDR3 size: 13 residues. The entire variable domain, with the rest obtained from reference TRBV27 and TRBJ1-4, is as follows: EAQVTQNPRYLITVTGKKLTVTCSQNMNHEYMSWYRQDPGLGLRQIYYSMNVEVTDKGDVPEGYKVSRKEKRNFPLILESPSPNQTSLYFCASSLRLNEKLFFGSGTQLSVL.

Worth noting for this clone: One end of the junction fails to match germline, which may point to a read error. The CDR3 DNA sequence: TGTTCCAGCAGCCCAACGGGACAGGGCTACTATGGCTACACCTTC. Amino acids: CSSSPTGQGYYGYTF. V and J are TRBV7-9 and TRBJ1-2; 9 nucleotides line up with TRBD1. CDR1 and CDR2 (germline): SEHNR, FQNEAQ (reference sequence). CDR3 size: 15 residues. The variable domain in full, with the rest retrieved from reference TRBV7-9 and TRBJ1-2, is DTGVSQNPRHKITKRGQNVTFRCDPISEHNRLYWYRQTLGQGPEFLTYFQNEAQLEKSRLLSDRFSAERPKGSFSTLEIQRTEQGDSAMYLCSSSPTGQGYYGYTFGSGTRLTVV.

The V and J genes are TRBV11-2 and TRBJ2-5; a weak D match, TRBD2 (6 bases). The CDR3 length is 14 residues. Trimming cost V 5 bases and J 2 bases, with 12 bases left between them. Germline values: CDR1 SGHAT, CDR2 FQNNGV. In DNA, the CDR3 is TGTGCCAGCAGCCAGGGACTCCTTCAAGAGACCCAGTACTTC. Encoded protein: CASSQGLLQETQYF.

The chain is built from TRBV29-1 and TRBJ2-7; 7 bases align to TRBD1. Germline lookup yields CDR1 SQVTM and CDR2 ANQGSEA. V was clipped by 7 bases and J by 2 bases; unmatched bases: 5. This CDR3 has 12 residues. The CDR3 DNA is TGCAGCGCCGTACAGGGGACCTACGAGCAGTACTTC. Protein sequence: CSAVQGTYEQYF.

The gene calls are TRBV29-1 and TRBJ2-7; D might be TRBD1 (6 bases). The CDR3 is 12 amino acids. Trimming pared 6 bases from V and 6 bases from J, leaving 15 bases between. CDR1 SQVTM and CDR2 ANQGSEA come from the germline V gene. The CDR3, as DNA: TGCAGCGTCACTACAGGGATAGCCGAGCAGTACTTC. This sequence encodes CSVTTGIAEQYF.

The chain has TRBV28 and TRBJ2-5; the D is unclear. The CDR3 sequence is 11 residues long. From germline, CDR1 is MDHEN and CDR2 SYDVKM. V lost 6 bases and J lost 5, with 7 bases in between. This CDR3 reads CASSSRETQYF. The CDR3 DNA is TGTGCCAGCAGCTCGAGGGAGACCCAGTACTTC. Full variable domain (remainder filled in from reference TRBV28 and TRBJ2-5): DVKVTQSSRYLVKRTGEKVFLECVQDMDHENMFWYRQDPGLGLRLIYFSYDVKMKEKGDIPEGYSVSREKKERFSLILESASTNQTSMYLCASSSRETQYFGPGTRLLVL.

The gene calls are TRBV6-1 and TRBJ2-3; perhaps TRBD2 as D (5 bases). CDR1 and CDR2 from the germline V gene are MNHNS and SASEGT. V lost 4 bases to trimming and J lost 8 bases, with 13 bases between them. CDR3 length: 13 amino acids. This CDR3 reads CASSGVGRGTQYF. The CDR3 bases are TGTGCCAGCAGTGGCGTGGGCCGGGGTACGCAGTATTTT.

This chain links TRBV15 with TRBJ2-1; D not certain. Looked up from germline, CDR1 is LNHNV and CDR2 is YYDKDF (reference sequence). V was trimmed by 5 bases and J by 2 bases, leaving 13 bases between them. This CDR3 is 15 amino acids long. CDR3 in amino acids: CATSHPRSTYNEQFF. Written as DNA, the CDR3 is TGTGCCACCAGCCATCCTAGGAGTACCTACAATGAGCAGTTCTTC.

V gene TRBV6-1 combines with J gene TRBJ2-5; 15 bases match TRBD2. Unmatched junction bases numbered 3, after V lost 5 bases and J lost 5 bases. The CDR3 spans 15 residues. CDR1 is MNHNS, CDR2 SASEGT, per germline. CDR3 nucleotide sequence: TGTGCCAGCAGTCGAGGACTAGCGGGGGGGGAGACCCAGTACTTC. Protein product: CASSRGLAGGETQYF.

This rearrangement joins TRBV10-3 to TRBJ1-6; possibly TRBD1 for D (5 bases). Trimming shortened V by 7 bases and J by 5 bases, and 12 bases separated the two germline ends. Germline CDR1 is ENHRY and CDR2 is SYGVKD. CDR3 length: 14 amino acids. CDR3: CAIKPDRDNSPLHF. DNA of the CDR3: TGTGCCATCAAACCAGACAGAGATAATTCACCCCTCCACTTT.

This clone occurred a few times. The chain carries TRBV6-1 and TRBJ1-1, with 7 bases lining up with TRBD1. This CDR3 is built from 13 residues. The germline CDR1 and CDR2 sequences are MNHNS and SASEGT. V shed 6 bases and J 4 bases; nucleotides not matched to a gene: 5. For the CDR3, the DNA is TGTGCCAGCAGACCCCCAGGGGGCACTGAAGCTTTCTTT. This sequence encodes CASRPPGGTEAFF.

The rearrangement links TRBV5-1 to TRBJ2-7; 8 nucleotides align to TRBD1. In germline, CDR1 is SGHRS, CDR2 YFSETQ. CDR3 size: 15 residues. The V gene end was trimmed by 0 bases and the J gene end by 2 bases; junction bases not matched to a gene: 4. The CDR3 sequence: CASSLVPQGAYEQYF. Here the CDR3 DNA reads TGCGCCAGCAGCTTGGTCCCACAGGGGGCCTACGAGCAGTACTTC.

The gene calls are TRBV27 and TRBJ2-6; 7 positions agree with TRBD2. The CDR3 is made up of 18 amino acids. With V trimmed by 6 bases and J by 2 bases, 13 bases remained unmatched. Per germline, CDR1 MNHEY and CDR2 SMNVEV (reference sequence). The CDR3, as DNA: TGTGCCAGCAGGGGGGGGTCGGCGGGAGTCACTGGGGCCAACGTCCTGACTTTC. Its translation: CASRGGSAGVTGANVLTF.

The CDR3 protein is CASSPDRGLGAFF. The CDR3 bases are TGCGCCAGCAGCCCGGACAGGGGTTTAGGAGCTTTCTTT. The chain employs TRBV5-1 and TRBJ1-1; TRBD1 agrees at 9 bases. Germline trimming cut 4 bases from V and 10 bases from J; bases unmatched to any gene: 8. The CDR3 covers 13 residues. In germline, CDR1 is SGHRS, CDR2 YFSETQ.

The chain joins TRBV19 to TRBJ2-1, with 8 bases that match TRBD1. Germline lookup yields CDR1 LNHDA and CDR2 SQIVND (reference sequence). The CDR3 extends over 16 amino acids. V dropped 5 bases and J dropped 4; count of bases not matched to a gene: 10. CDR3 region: CASSPRTGMGYNEQFF. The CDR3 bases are TGTGCCAGTAGTCCCCGGACAGGGATGGGATACAATGAGCAGTTCTTC.

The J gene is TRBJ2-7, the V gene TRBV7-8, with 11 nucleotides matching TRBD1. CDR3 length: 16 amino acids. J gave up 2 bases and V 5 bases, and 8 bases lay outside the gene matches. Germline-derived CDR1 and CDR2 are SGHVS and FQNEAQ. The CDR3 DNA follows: TGTGCCAGCAGCCCTTACCCGGGACAGGGGGCCTACGAGCAGTACTTC. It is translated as CASSPYPGQGAYEQYF.

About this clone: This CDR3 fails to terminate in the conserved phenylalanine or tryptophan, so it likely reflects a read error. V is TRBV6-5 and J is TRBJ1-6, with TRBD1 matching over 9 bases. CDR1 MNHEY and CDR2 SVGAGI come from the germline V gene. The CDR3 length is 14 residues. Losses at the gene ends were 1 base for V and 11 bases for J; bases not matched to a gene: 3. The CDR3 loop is CASSYLDRGAPLHL. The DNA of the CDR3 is TGTGCCAGCAGTTACTTGGACAGGGGAGCACCCCTCCACCTT.

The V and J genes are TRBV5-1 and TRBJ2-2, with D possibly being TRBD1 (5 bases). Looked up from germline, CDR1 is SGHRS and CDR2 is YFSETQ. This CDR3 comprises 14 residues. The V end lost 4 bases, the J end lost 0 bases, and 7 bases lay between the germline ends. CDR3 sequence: CASSPTANTGELFF. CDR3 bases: TGCGCCAGCAGCCCGACAGCGAACACCGGGGAGCTGTTTTTT. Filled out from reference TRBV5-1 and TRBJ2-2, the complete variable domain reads KAGVTQTPRYLIKTRGQQVTLSCSPISGHRSVSWYQQTPGQGLQFLFEYFSETQRNKGNFPGRFSGRQFSNSRSEMNVSTLELGDSALYLCASSPTANTGELFFGEGSRLTVL.